This is a list of T cell receptor beta chains from one sample in a study of PD-1 blockade in mismatch repair-deficient tumors. Profiled with immunoSEQ multiplex PCR; TCRdb holds only in-frame clones, not every one. This sample has 60,000 to 75,000 clones, with around 89% found just once. Sequences were derived from peripheral blood, sampled 52 weeks after starting pembrolizumab. The receptors derive from an adult with mismatch repair-deficient cancer. Each CDR3 is given with its conserved first and last residue. The D gene is left open where the match is weak. Size values are once, few and many counts, or a class for expanded clones, and some rows have none.

-,TRBJ2-5,TRBV10-3,-,TGTGCCAGTTCCAGCGGAATAGCGCAAGAGACCCAGTACTTC,CASSSGIAQETQYF
TRBD2,TRBJ2-4,TRBV6-5,once,TGTGCCAGCAGTCCACTAGCGGGAAAAAACATTCAGTACTTC,CASSPLAGKNIQYF
-,TRBJ2-7,TRBV29-1,medium-sized,TGCAGCGTTGCTTGGGACGAGCAGTACTTC,CSVAWDEQYF
TRBD1,TRBJ2-7,TRBV4-1,-,TGCGCCAGCAGCCCGGGACAGGGGGCTACGCACGAGCAGTACTTC,CASSPGQGATHEQYF
TRBD2,TRBJ2-1,TRBV9,-,TGTGCCAGCAGCTTAAGCGGGAGTGGCCACAATGAGCAGTTCTTC,CASSLSGSGHNEQFF
TRBD2,TRBJ2-2,TRBV30,-,TGTGCCTGGAGTGGACTAGCGGGAGGGGGTACCGGGGAGCTGTTTTTT,CAWSGLAGGGTGELFF
-,TRBJ2-7,TRBV11-2,-,TGTGCCAGCAGCTTAGTAGGCGAGCCTTCCTACGAGCAGTACTTC,CASSLVGEPSYEQYF
-,TRBJ1-1,TRBV4-1,once,TGCGCCAGCAGCCAAGAGGACCAGCACACTGAAGCTTTCTTT,CASSQEDQHTEAFF
-,TRBJ2-3,TRBV27,once,TGTGCCAGCAGTTTATCGATAGCGAGAACAGATACGCAGTATTTT,CASSLSIARTDTQYF
TRBD2,TRBJ2-2,TRBV11-2,-,TGTGCCAGCAGCCGACTAGCTACCGGGGAGCTGTTTTTT,CASSRLATGELFF
-,TRBJ1-2,TRBV6-6,-,TGTGCCAGCTTCCCACACGGCTATGGCTACACCTTC,CASFPHGYGYTF
TRBD1,TRBJ2-7,TRBV7-9,-,TGTGCCAGCAGCTCGCCGGGACAGGGGGCCTACGAGCAGTACTTC,CASSSPGQGAYEQYF
-,TRBJ2-3,TRBV7-9,once,TGTGCCAGCAGCTTAGGTCTAAGCACAGATACGCAGTATTTT,CASSLGLSTDTQYF
TRBD2,TRBJ2-1,TRBV27,-,TGTGCCAGCAGATCCGGGACTAGAGTTTTAGATGAGCAGTTCTTC,CASRSGTRVLDEQFF
-,TRBJ2-3,TRBV27,-,TGTGCCAGCAGTTTCGCGACGGGAGACACAGATACGCAGTATTTT,CASSFATGDTDTQYF
TRBD2,TRBJ2-7,TRBV12-5,-,TGTGCTAGTGGTAGCCGGACTAGCGGGAGGTCGGGCGAGCAGTACTTC,CASGSRTSGRSGEQYF
TRBD1,TRBJ1-2,TRBV29-1,-,TGCAGCGTTGTTATCCGGGACAGGGTAAGCTATGGCTACACCTTC,CSVVIRDRVSYGYTF
-,TRBJ2-1,TRBV4-2,-,TGTGCCAGCAGCCGCATACAGGGTTGGGGCAATGAGCAGTTCTTC,CASSRIQGWGNEQFF
TRBD1,TRBJ2-5,TRBV10-3,-,TGTGCCATCATAGAGAACAGGGGGGCCCAGTACTTC,CAIIENRGAQYF
-,TRBJ2-5,TRBV6-6,few,TGTGCCAGCAGTTATCCCAACCAAGAGACCCAGTACTTC,CASSYPNQETQYF
-,TRBJ2-5,TRBV5-1,once,TGCGCCAGCAGCTTCCCGAGTCAAGAGACCCAGTACTTC,CASSFPSQETQYF
-,TRBJ2-7,TRBV7-2,-,TGTGCCAGCAGAACGGGGCAGGGGAGCGCCCCCTCCTACGAGCAGTACTTC,CASRTGQGSAPSYEQYF
-,TRBJ2-1,TRBV27,-,TGTGCCAGCAGTTTAGGGGGGAATGAGCAGTTCTTC,CASSLGGNEQFF
-,TRBJ2-7,TRBV4-3,-,TGCGCCAGCAGCCAAATGGGAGCCTACGAGCAGTACTTC,CASSQMGAYEQYF
-,TRBJ1-2,TRBV7-9,-,TGTGCCAGCAGCTTACTTGCAGGGAGGGGTTTGTCGGGCTACACCTTC,CASSLLAGRGLSGYTF
TRBD2,TRBJ2-7,TRBV11-2,-,TGTGCCAGCAGCCACGCCGGGACTAGCCCCGACAACGGCTACGAGCAGTACTTC,CASSHAGTSPDNGYEQYF
TRBD1,TRBJ2-5,TRBV4-1,-,TGCGCCAGCAGCCAAACAGGGGGAGAGACCCAGTACTTC,CASSQTGGETQYF
TRBD2,TRBJ2-3,TRBV5-4,-,TGTGCCAGCAGCTTGGGGGCGCTCCGACTAGCGGGAGGGAGCACAGATACGCAGTATTTT,CASSLGALRLAGGSTDTQYF
-,TRBJ2-7,TRBV4-1,-,TGCGCCAGCAGCCAAACCCCAGGTGGCGTCGGGCTAGGCGAGCAGTACTTC,CASSQTPGGVGLGEQYF
TRBD1,TRBJ2-7,TRBV4-3,few,TGCGCCAGCAGCCAAGAAAGGGGACAGGGGCTCGAGCAGTACTTC,CASSQERGQGLEQYF
-,TRBJ2-7,TRBV7-8,-,TGTGCCAGCAGTTCCTCGCGCTACGAGCAGTACTTC,CASSSSRYEQYF
-,TRBJ1-3,TRBV5-1,-,TGCGCCAGCAGCCCGTCGGGTGCCTCTGGAAACACCATATATTTT,CASSPSGASGNTIYF
TRBD1,TRBJ2-6,TRBV4-1,-,TGCGCCAGCAGCCAGGGACAGTCCTCTGGGGCCAACGTCCTGACTTTC,CASSQGQSSGANVLTF
-,TRBJ2-7,TRBV30,-,TGTGCCTGGAGGCAGGGGACCTACGAGCAGTACTTC,CAWRQGTYEQYF
TRBD1,TRBJ2-7,TRBV5-6,once,TGTGCCAGCAGCTGGGGACAGGGAGACTACGAGCAGTACTTC,CASSWGQGDYEQYF
-,TRBJ2-7,TRBV19,once,TGTGCCAGTAAGGGGGACTTCGCCTACGAGCAGTACTTC,CASKGDFAYEQYF
-,TRBJ2-5,TRBV7-9,-,TGTGCCAGCAGCTTAGAAGCGGAGGGGTACCAAGAGACCCAGTACTTC,CASSLEAEGYQETQYF
-,TRBJ1-4,TRBV28,-,TGTGCCAGCATGTTGTTGGAGGATCCTAATGAAAAACTGTTTTTT,CASMLLEDPNEKLFF
-,TRBJ2-4,TRBV6-6,-,TGTGCCAGCAGTTACGGGCGACCCAGCGGCAAAAACATTCAGTACTTC,CASSYGRPSGKNIQYF
TRBD2,TRBJ2-1,TRBV27,-,TGTGCCAGCAGTTTATCTAGCGGGACCTACAATGAGCAGTTCTTC,CASSLSSGTYNEQFF
TRBD1,TRBJ2-7,TRBV7-8,-,TGTGCCAGCAGCTTATGGACAGGGGGCGTCTACGAGCAGTACTTC,CASSLWTGGVYEQYF
TRBD2,TRBJ2-5,TRBV9,-,TGTGCCAGCAGCGAAGAGGTAGCGGGAGGGCCGGAGACCCAGTACTTC,CASSEEVAGGPETQYF
TRBD2,TRBJ2-7,TRBV11-2,-,TGTGCCAGCAGCTTAGAATTCGGGGGACTAGCGGGAGGGTCGTTCTACGAGCAGTACTTC,CASSLEFGGLAGGSFYEQYF
TRBD2,TRBJ2-7,TRBV6-5,-,TGTGCCAGCAGTTACGGCACGACTAGCGGCTACGAGCAGTACTTC,CASSYGTTSGYEQYF
TRBD2,TRBJ2-5,TRBV5-4,-,TGTGCCAGCAGCTCCCTAGCGGGGGGGGGAGAGACCCAGTACTTC,CASSSLAGGGETQYF
TRBD1,TRBJ1-2,TRBV19,-,TGTGCCAGTAGTCGACAGGGGAATGGCTACACCTTC,CASSRQGNGYTF
-,TRBJ2-5,TRBV29-1,-,TGCAGCGTTGAAGAGCCCGACGGGCTCCAAGAGACCCAGTACTTC,CSVEEPDGLQETQYF
-,TRBJ2-1,TRBV7-9,-,TGTGCCAGCAGCGCGACGCCAGGCTCCAATGAGCAGTTCTTC,CASSATPGSNEQFF
TRBD2,TRBJ2-2,TRBV12-5,-,TGTGCTAGTGGTTTCATGGCGGGAGTTCGGACCGGGGAGCTGTTTTTT,CASGFMAGVRTGELFF
-,TRBJ2-4,TRBV6-5,-,TGTGCCAGCAGTTACTCGAATGGGGACATTCAGTACTTC,CASSYSNGDIQYF
TRBD2,TRBJ2-7,TRBV28,-,TGTGCCAGCAGTTTAATAGGGCTAGCGGGAGGACCCAACTACGAGCAGTACTTC,CASSLIGLAGGPNYEQYF
TRBD2,TRBJ2-7,TRBV6-5,-,TGTGCCAGCAGTTACCTCGGACTAGCGGGAGTAGGAGAGCAGTACTTC,CASSYLGLAGVGEQYF
-,TRBJ2-3,TRBV7-2,-,TGTGCCAGCAGCTTTTCATTCGGTACGGCGGGAGTGGGGACAAATACGCAGTATTTT,CASSFSFGTAGVGTNTQYF
-,TRBJ2-1,TRBV11-1,-,TGTGCCAGCAGTCCCTCTGCGGGAAGCTCCTACAATGAGCAGTTCTTC,CASSPSAGSSYNEQFF
-,TRBJ2-5,TRBV5-1,-,TGCGCCAGCAATCCTGGGTCGGGGGAGCAGTACTTC,CASNPGSGEQYF